Listed below are T cell receptor beta chains from one sample, sequenced in a study of blood T cell repertoires in COVID-19. TCRdb's table, derived via immunoSEQ multiplex PCR, lists solely in-frame clones and lacks some. The profile shows some 120,000 clones, about three quarters of them singletons. The sequenced material came from peripheral blood. The receptors come from a woman in her 70s with acute or convalescent COVID-19. The CDR3 runs from the conserved cysteine through the conserved F or W. The D gene is left open where the match is weak. Rows may omit the clone size; those that give it use once, few, many or a size class.

V gene	D gene	J gene	clone size	CDR3 protein	CDR3 DNA
TRBV6-5	TRBD1	TRBJ1-5	few	CASSMTGYRQPQHF	TGTGCCAGCAGCATGACAGGGTACAGACAGCCCCAGCATTTT
TRBV10-1	TRBD1	TRBJ2-3	.	CASKGQGQDTQYF	TGCGCCAGCAAGGGACAGGGGCAAGATACGCAGTATTTT
TRBV5-1	TRBD1	TRBJ2-6	.	CASSGQTGVFSGANVLTF	TGCGCCAGCAGCGGCCAGACAGGGGTCTTCTCTGGGGCCAACGTCCTGACTTTC
TRBV5-6	.	TRBJ1-2	.	CASSLEGLRGEVNGYTF	TGTGCCAGCAGCTTGGAGGGGTTGCGGGGGGAAGTTAATGGCTACACCTTC
TRBV11-2	.	TRBJ1-5	many	CASSVTGSNQPQHF	TGTGCCAGCAGCGTAACAGGGAGCAATCAGCCCCAGCATTTT
TRBV28	TRBD1	TRBJ1-2	.	CASSLLARGRAF	TGTGCCAGCAGTTTATTGGCCAGGGGGCGTGCCTTC
TRBV27	.	TRBJ1-2	.	CASSTFRVRGYTF	TGTGCCAGCAGTACCTTCAGGGTCCGTGGCTACACCTTC
TRBV15	TRBD2	TRBJ2-5	.	CATSREGERGGGETQYF	TGTGCCACCAGCAGAGAGGGGGAGCGGGGGGGCGGTGAGACCCAGTACTTC
TRBV28	.	TRBJ1-1	.	CASSQLVEAFF	TGTGCCAGCAGCCAACTGGTCGAAGCTTTCTTT
TRBV7-2	.	TRBJ1-6	.	CASSLGIREALHF	TGTGCCAGCAGCTTAGGTATCAGGGAGGCCCTCCACTTT
TRBV9	TRBD1	TRBJ2-7	.	CASSVAGTAFYEQYF	TGTGCCAGCAGCGTAGCCGGGACAGCCTTCTACGAGCAGTACTTC
TRBV6-2/TRBV6-3	.	TRBJ1-3	.	CASSYLQVVSGNTIYF	TGTGCCAGCAGTTACTTACAGGTTGTCTCTGGAAACACCATATATTTT
TRBV24-1	TRBD2	TRBJ2-3	.	CATSDSPGLAGGDTQYF	TGTGCCACCAGTGATTCGCCGGGACTAGCGGGAGGGGATACGCAGTATTTT
TRBV24-1	TRBD2	TRBJ2-1	.	CATSDSSGSYNEQFF	TGTGCCACCAGCGACTCTAGCGGCTCCTACAATGAGCAGTTCTTC
TRBV19	TRBD1	TRBJ2-1	.	CASSMGRTGGRNEQFF	TGTGCCAGTAGTATGGGAAGGACAGGGGGCCGGAATGAGCAGTTCTTC
TRBV5-4	TRBD1	TRBJ1-3	few	CASSLGTGAGNTIYF	TGTGCCAGCAGCTTAGGGACAGGGGCTGGAAACACCATATATTTT
TRBV15	.	TRBJ1-3	few	CATSRDRVPGNTIYF	TGTGCCACCAGCAGAGACAGGGTTCCTGGAAACACCATATATTTT
TRBV21-1	.	TRBJ2-7	.	CASSKAWTGSSYEQYF	TGTGCCAGCAGCAAAGCGTGGACAGGAAGCTCCTACGAGCAGTACTTC
TRBV6-5	.	TRBJ2-2	.	CASSYTQETGELFF	TGTGCCAGCAGTTACACCCAGGAAACCGGGGAGCTGTTTTTT
TRBV20-1	.	TRBJ1-5	once	CSARERGPQHF	TGCAGTGCTAGAGAAAGGGGTCCCCAGCATTTT
TRBV27	TRBD1	TRBJ1-2	.	CASNYPTGVEGYTF	TGTGCCAGCAACTATCCGACAGGGGTAGAGGGCTACACTTTC
TRBV6-1	TRBD1	TRBJ1-2	.	CASSEGGRGAYGYTF	TGTGCCAGCAGTGAAGGGGGCAGGGGGGCCTATGGCTACACCTTC